The clone carrying this T cell receptor (beta chain) turned up a few times. Looked up from germline, CDR1 is SGHAT and CDR2 is FQNNGV. This CDR3 is built from 13 residues. Trimming cost V 4 bases and J 8 bases, with 13 bases left between them. A TCRbeta library incorporating unique molecular identifiers was prepared. TCRdb reprocessed the PCR reads with MiXCR, giving one entry per CDR3 protein. The table has some 550,000 distinct CDR3 sequences, about 17% seen once. This record comes from a study of T-cell reconstitution after alpha-beta-depleted transplantation in children. The genes are TRBV11-2 and TRBJ2-3; tentative D call: TRBD1 (6 bases). The sequencing used PBMCs from the stem cell graft donor, collected from the stem cell graft. The TCR originated in a human donor who donated a stem cell graft to a child with acute lymphoblastic leukemia. For the CDR3, the DNA is TGTGCCAGCAGCTCCGGGACACCGGCTACGCAGTATTTT. Translated: CASSSGTPATQYF. Combining the CDR3 with reference TRBV11-2 and TRBJ2-3 gives the whole variable domain EAGVAQSPRYKIIEKRQSVAFWCNPISGHATLYWYQQILGQGPKLLIQFQNNGVVDDSQLPKDRFSAERLKGVDSTLKIQPAKLEDSAVYLCASSSGTPATQYFGPGTRLTVL.